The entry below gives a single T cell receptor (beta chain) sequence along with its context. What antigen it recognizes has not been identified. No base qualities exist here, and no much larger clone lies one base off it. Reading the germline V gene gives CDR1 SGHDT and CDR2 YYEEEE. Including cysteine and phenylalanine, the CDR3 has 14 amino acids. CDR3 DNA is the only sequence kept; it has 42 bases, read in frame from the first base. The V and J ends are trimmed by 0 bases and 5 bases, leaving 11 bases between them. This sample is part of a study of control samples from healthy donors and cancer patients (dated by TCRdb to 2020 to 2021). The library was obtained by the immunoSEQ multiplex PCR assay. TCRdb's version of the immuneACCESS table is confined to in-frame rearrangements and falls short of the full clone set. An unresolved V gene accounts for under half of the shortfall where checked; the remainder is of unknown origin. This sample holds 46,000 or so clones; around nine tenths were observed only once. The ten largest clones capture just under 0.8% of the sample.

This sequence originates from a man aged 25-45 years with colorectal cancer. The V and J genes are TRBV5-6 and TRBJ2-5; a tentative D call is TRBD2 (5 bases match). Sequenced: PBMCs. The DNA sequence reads TGTGCCAGCAGCTTGGTGGGTGGGGAGGAGACCCAGTACTTC. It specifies CASSLVGGEETQYF.